This TCR beta chain is drawn from a study of blood T cell repertoires in COVID-19. The overall study: Acute and convalescent COVID-19 specimens originated in the United States, Italy and Spain. PBMCs, B-cell-depleted T cells, or T cells provided the cDNA or gDNA that made up the material.

Per the original methods: Amplification with reference gene primers provided the estimates of nucleated cell counts. Method: immunoSEQ multiplex PCR; TCRdb's copy keeps in-frame clones and lacks some. V and J calls and clone size are as listed in that table; D and trimming were resolved from the DNA. Of around 300,000 clones listed, around 89% are singletons. The specimen sequenced was peripheral blood. The TCR sequence derives from a woman in her forties or fifties with active or convalescent COVID-19.

The CDR3 region is CASSFRQGGSEQYF. The DNA for the CDR3 is TGTGCCAGCAGTTTCCGACAGGGGGGCTCCGAGCAGTACTTC. The chain links TRBV27 to TRBJ2-7; 9 bases match TRBD1. Germline lookup yields CDR1 MNHEY and CDR2 SMNVEV (reference sequence). J gave up 6 bases and V 3 bases, and 6 bases lay outside the gene matches. The CDR3 totals 14 residues.